These 11 T cell receptor beta chains originate from one sample sequenced in a study of technical replicates of blood from a handful of donors. Data came from immunoSEQ multiplex PCR; TCRdb stores just in-frame clones and leaves some out. The table lists 75,000 to 95,000 clones, about 89% of them singletons, with approximately 0.41% in the top ten. Material: T cells isolated from PBMCs. The receptors stem from a human donor in good health.

The gene calls are TRBV4-2 and TRBJ1-3, with 7 bases that match TRBD1. After removal of 1 base from V and 4 bases from J, the junction contained 1 base not matched to a gene. The length of the CDR3 is 14 residues. Germline lookup yields CDR1 LGHNA and CDR2 YNFKEQ. This chain's CDR3 is CASSQGQGGNTIYF. CDR3 DNA sequence: TGTGCCAGCAGCCAAGGACAGGGAGGAAACACCATATATTTT.

The chain recombines TRBV27 with TRBJ2-6; no clear D gene. Germline lookup yields CDR1 MNHEY and CDR2 SMNVEV (reference sequence). The CDR3 has 14 residues. With 4 bases removed from V and 2 bases from J, the gap between germline ends came to 6 bases. The CDR3 reads CASSSLAGANVLTF. In DNA form, the CDR3 reads TGTGCCAGCAGTTCGCTAGCTGGGGCCAACGTCCTGACTTTC.

V usage is TRBV7-9 and J usage is TRBJ1-3; perhaps TRBD1 as D (5 bases). Germline V CDR1 and CDR2: SEHNR, FQNEAQ (reference sequence). The CDR3 is 15 residues long. V gave up 4 bases and J gave up 7 bases, with 17 bases separating them. CDR3 in amino acids: CASSSPVQGVNTIYF. The CDR3 DNA follows: TGTGCCAGCAGCTCCCCGGTGCAGGGCGTGAACACCATATATTTT.

V gene TRBV27 combines with J gene TRBJ2-7, with D uncertain. V was clipped by 2 bases and J by 5 bases, with 13 bases between them. The V gene's germline CDR1 is MNHEY and CDR2 SMNVEV (reference sequence). The CDR3 runs 14 residues. Here the CDR3 DNA reads TGTGCCAGCAGTTTAAGTGGCCTCGCGGACGAGCAGTACTTC. Translated: CASSLSGLADEQYF.

This clone was observed once. The chain has TRBV27 and TRBJ1-2; 10 bases line up with TRBD1. Germline trimming cut 5 bases from V and 2 bases from J; bases unmatched to any gene: 8. The CDR3 length is 16 residues. CDR1 MNHEY and CDR2 SMNVEV come from the germline V gene (reference sequence). The CDR3 reads CASSAPGQGKNYGYTF. CDR3 coding DNA: TGTGCCAGCAGTGCGCCGGGACAGGGGAAGAACTATGGCTACACCTTC.

The chain joins TRBV15 to TRBJ1-5; 9 bases agree with TRBD1. Germline-derived CDR1 and CDR2 are LNHNV and YYDKDF (reference sequence). Trimming cost V 5 bases and J 8 bases; bases outside gene matches: 7. The length of the CDR3 is 14 residues. CDR3 in DNA: TGTGCCACCAGCCGGGACAGGGTCAGAGAGCCCCAGCATTTT. This encodes CATSRDRVREPQHF.

V is TRBV27 and J is TRBJ2-2; 8 bases map to TRBD1. The germline V gene encodes CDR1 MNHEY and CDR2 SMNVEV (reference sequence). Losses at the gene ends were 4 bases for V and 5 bases for J; bases not matched to a gene: 15. The length of the CDR3 is 18 residues. The CDR3 loop reads CASSSNSRTGIVTGELFF. The DNA for the CDR3 is TGTGCCAGCAGTTCAAACTCCCGGACAGGGATAGTGACCGGGGAGCTGTTTTTT.

The chain uses TRBV7-2 and TRBJ2-3, with TRBD1 matching 8 bases. The CDR3 loop spans 14 amino acids. Germline V gene data show CDR1 as SGHTA and CDR2 as FQGNSA. Trimming at V came to 5 bases and at J to 4 bases, leaving 5 bases not matched to a gene. The CDR3, as DNA: TGTGCCAGCAGCCAACGGACAGGGCCAGATACGCAGTATTTT. Its protein product is CASSQRTGPDTQYF.

V is TRBV9 and J is TRBJ2-2, with TRBD2 identical over 14 bases. The V and J ends lost 0 bases and 6 bases, in that order; junction bases with no gene match: 16. CDR1 SGDLS and CDR2 YYNGEE come from the germline V gene. The CDR3 has 21 residues. The CDR3 region has the DNA TGTGCCAGCAGCGTAGCTACAGCAACCGGGACTAGCGGGAGAGTTTCCGGGGAGCTGTTTTTT. Its protein is CASSVATATGTSGRVSGELFF. The full variable domain, with the rest looked up from reference TRBV9 and TRBJ2-2, is DSGVTQTPKHLITATGQRVTLRCSPRSGDLSVYWYQQSLDQGLQFLIQYYNGEERAKGNILERFSAQQFPDLHSELNLSSLELGDSALYFCASSVATATGTSGRVSGELFFGEGSRLTVL.

This chain uses TRBV6-5 with TRBJ2-2; D is unresolved. This CDR3 is 13 amino acids long. Germline loops: CDR1 MNHEY, CDR2 SVGAGI. The V gene lost 0 bases and the J gene lost 8 bases, with 7 bases spanning the gap. In nucleotides, the CDR3 is TGTGCCAGCAGTTACTCTTATCTTGGGGAGCTGTTTTTT. Translation gives CASSYSYLGELFF.

The genes are TRBV28 and TRBJ1-2; D is ambiguous. The CDR3 is made up of 12 amino acids. Germline V lookup: CDR1 MDHEN, CDR2 SYDVKM. V was shortened by 6 bases and J by 12 bases, with 17 bases between the two germline ends. The CDR3: CASSPLSGLNTF. CDR3 bases: TGTGCCAGCAGCCCCCTTTCCGGGTTAAACACCTTC.